This T cell receptor beta chain came from a study of CD8 T cells in Susac syndrome. cDNA came from about 0.5 to 1 ug RNA primed by random hexamers. Each CDR3 protein gets one entry after TCRdb re-called the immunoSEQ multiplex PCR reads with MiXCR. The profile covers 85,000 to 95,000 distinct CDR3 sequences, with around 94% appearing a single time and about 0.3% taken by the ten largest. The germline V and J ends were trimmed by 2 bases and 1 base, with 12 bases remaining between them. This CDR3 is 15 amino acids long. Per the germline V gene, CDR1 is DFQATT and CDR2 is SNEGSKA (reference sequence). This receptor was obtained from a human donor with Susac syndrome. Material for sequencing was CD4+ T cells from PBMCs. The V gene is TRBV20-1, the J gene TRBJ1-5, with D uncertain. The CDR3 nucleotides read TGCAGTGCTAGACAAAACCGAGGGAGCAATCAGCCCCAGCATTTT. It yields the protein CSARQNRGSNQPQHF.